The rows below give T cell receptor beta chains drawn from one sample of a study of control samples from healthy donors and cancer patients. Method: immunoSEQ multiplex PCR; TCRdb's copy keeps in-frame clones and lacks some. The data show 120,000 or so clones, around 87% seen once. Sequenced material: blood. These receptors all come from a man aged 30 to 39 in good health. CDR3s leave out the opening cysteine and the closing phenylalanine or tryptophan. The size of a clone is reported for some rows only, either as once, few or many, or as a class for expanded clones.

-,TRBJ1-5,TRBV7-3,ASSPDRDQPQH
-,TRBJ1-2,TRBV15,ATSRDRGHYGYT
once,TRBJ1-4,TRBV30,AWRRGIPGQGGEKLF
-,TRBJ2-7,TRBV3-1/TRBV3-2,ASSPLAGGHEQY
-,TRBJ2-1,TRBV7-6,ASSPLGGLAGGSYNEQF
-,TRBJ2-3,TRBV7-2,ASSLNGADTQY
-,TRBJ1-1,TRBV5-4,ASSPYGTGEKRAF
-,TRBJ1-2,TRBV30,AWKTGQGAEGYT
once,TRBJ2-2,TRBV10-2,ASGDERNTGELF
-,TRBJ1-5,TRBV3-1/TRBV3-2,ASSQGTGGSQPQH
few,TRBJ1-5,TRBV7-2,ASSLVGTGNQPQH